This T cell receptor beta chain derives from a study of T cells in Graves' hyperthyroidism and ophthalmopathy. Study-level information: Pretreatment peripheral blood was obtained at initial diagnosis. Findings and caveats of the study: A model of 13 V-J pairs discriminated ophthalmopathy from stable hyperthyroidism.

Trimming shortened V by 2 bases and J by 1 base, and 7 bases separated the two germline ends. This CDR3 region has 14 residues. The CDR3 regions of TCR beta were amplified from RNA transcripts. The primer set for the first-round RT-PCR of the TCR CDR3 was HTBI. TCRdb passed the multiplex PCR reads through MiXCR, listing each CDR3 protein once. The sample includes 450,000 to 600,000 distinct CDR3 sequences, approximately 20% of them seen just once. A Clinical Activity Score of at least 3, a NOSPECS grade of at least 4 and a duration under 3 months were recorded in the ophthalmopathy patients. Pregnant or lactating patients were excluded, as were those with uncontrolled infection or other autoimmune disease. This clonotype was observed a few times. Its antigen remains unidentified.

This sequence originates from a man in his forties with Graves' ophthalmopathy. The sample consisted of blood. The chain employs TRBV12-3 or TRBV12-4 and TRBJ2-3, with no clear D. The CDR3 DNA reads TGTGCCAGCAGTTTAAATAGGGGCACAGATACGCAGTATTTT. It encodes CASSLNRGTDTQYF.